The 9 T cell receptor beta chains below come from one sample, sequenced in a study of CD8 T cells in Susac syndrome. Random hexamers served to reverse transcribe roughly 0.5 to 1 ug RNA. TCRdb re-derived calls from the immunoSEQ multiplex PCR reads in MiXCR, one entry per CDR3 protein. The sample yields some 110,000 distinct CDR3 sequences, about 94% seen once. The specimen was CD8+ T cells from PBMCs. The origin of the receptors is a human donor with Susac syndrome.

This chain links TRBV7-8 with TRBJ2-3, with 7 bases aligning to TRBD2. After removal of 5 bases from V and 5 bases from J, the junction contained 10 bases not matched to a gene. Germline CDR1 reads SGHVS; CDR2 reads FQNEAQ. CDR3 length: 15 residues. The CDR3 nucleotides read TGTGCCAGCAGCCCCTGGGGGGGGGAAGAAGATACGCAGTATTTT. This gives the protein CASSPWGGEEDTQYF. Drawing the rest from reference TRBV7-8 and TRBJ2-3, the complete variable domain is GAGVSQSPRYKVAKRGQDVALRCDPISGHVSLFWYQQALGQGPEFLTYFQNEAQLDKSGLPSDRFFAERPEGSVSTLKIQRTQQEDSAVYLCASSPWGGEEDTQYFGPGTRLTVL.

This clonotype was detected only once. This chain connects TRBV6-5 to TRBJ2-7, with a tentative D call TRBD1 (5 bases). The germline V and J ends were trimmed by 10 bases and 2 bases, with 21 bases remaining between them. Germline values: CDR1 MNHEY, CDR2 SVGAGI. This CDR3 contains 15 residues. CDR3 sequence reads: CATLTDSNNPYEQYF. CDR3 nucleotides: TGTGCCACCCTCACCGACAGCAACAACCCCTACGAGCAGTACTTC.

J is TRBJ1-2 and V is TRBV5-6; D perhaps matches TRBD1 (6 bases). The CDR3 runs 14 residues. Trimming removed 0 bases at V and 4 bases at J, with 10 bases between. The V gene's germline CDR1 is SGHDT and CDR2 YYEEEE. The CDR3, as DNA: TGTGCCAGCAGCTTGGAGGCAGGGGCCTATGGCTACACCTTC. The encoded protein is CASSLEAGAYGYTF. Full variable domain (rest looked up from reference TRBV5-6 and TRBJ1-2): DAGVTQSPTHLIKTRGQQVTLRCSPKSGHDTVSWYQQALGQGPQFIFQYYEEEERQRGNFPDRFSGHQFPNYSSELNVNALLLGDSALYLCASSLEAGAYGYTFGSGTRLTVV.

This chain joins TRBV5-6 and TRBJ2-7; D possibly corresponds to TRBD2 (6 bases). CDR3 size: 12 residues. The germline gives CDR1 SGHDT, CDR2 YYEEEE. Trimming shortened V by 6 bases and J by 3 bases, and 10 bases separated the two germline ends. The CDR3 is CASKVGGYEQYF. The CDR3 DNA sequence: TGTGCCAGCAAGGTGGGAGGCTACGAGCAGTACTTC.

V is TRBV7-2 and J is TRBJ2-3, with 8 bases aligning to TRBD1. The length of the CDR3 is 15 residues. CDR1 and CDR2 (germline): SGHTA, FQGNSA. V shed 5 bases and J 5 bases; nucleotides not matched to a gene: 9. CDR3 loop: CASSASGGGLDTQYF. Written as DNA, the CDR3 is TGTGCCAGCAGCGCCTCAGGGGGCGGGTTAGATACGCAGTATTTT.

This rearrangement joins TRBV25-1 to TRBJ2-5, with a tentative D call TRBD2 (6 bases). The CDR3 extends over 13 amino acids. Germline V gene lookup returns CDR1 MGHDK and CDR2 SYGVNS. V was cut by 6 bases and J by 5 bases, with 13 bases left in between. The CDR3 loop reads CASRPTGRETQYF. The CDR3 DNA sequence: TGTGCCAGCAGGCCTACGGGGAGGGAGACCCAGTACTTC.

This chain links TRBV29-1 with TRBJ1-1, with 7 bases lining up with TRBD1. V dropped 6 bases and J dropped 0; count of bases not matched to a gene: 1. The germline V gene has CDR1 SQVTM and CDR2 ANQGSEA. This CDR3 is built from 12 residues. CDR3 region: CSVGQVNTEAFF. The CDR3 nucleotides read TGCAGCGTCGGACAGGTGAACACTGAAGCTTTCTTT.

The chain carries TRBV9 and TRBJ1-2, with D maybe TRBD1 (5 bases). The CDR3 loop spans 13 amino acids. From germline, CDR1 is SGDLS and CDR2 YYNGEE. V shed 0 bases and J shed 2 bases, with 5 bases lying between them. The DNA for the CDR3 is TGTGCCAGCAGCGTAGGGACAAACTATGGCTACACCTTC. Translated, it gives CASSVGTNYGYTF. The variable domain in full, completed from reference TRBV9 and TRBJ1-2, reads DSGVTQTPKHLITATGQRVTLRCSPRSGDLSVYWYQQSLDQGLQFLIQYYNGEERAKGNILERFSAQQFPDLHSELNLSSLELGDSALYFCASSVGTNYGYTFGSGTRLTVV.

This chain connects TRBV7-9 to TRBJ2-7; weak D call: TRBD1 (5 bases). The germline V gene encodes CDR1 SEHNR and CDR2 FQNEAQ (reference sequence). Trimming left V 6 bases short and J 7 bases short, with 19 bases between. The CDR3 sequence is 14 residues long. The CDR3 region is CASSPARGPGEQYF. The CDR3 bases are TGTGCCAGCAGTCCCGCTAGGGGCCCAGGAGAGCAGTACTTC.